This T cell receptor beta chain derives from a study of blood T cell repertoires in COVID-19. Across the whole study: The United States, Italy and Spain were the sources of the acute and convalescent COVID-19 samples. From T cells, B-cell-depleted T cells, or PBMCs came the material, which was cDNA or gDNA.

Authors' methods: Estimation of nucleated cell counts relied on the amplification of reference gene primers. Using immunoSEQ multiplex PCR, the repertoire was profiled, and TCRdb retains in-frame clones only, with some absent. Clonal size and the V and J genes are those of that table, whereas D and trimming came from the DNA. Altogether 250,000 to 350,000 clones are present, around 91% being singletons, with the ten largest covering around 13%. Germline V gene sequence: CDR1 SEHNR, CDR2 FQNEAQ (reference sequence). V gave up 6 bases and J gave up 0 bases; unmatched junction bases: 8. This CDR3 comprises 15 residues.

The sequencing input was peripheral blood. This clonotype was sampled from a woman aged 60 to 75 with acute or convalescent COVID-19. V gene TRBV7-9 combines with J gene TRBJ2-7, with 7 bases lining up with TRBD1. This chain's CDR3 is CASRPFGTVSYEQYF. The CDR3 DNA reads TGTGCCAGCAGACCTTTCGGGACAGTCTCCTACGAGCAGTACTTC. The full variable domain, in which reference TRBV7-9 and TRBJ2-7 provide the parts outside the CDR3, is DTGVSQNPRHKITKRGQNVTFRCDPISEHNRLYWYRQTLGQGPEFLTYFQNEAQLEKSRLLSDRFSAERPKGSFSTLEIQRTEQGDSAMYLCASRPFGTVSYEQYFGPGTRLTVT.